The source of this T cell receptor (beta chain) is a study of CD8 T cells in ankylosing spondylitis. General observations from the study: Clones linked to disease were reported to show significant enrichment in matched ankylosing spondylitis synovial fluid. It appeared that ankylosing spondylitis blood was characterized by a TCR beta motif of fewer than 10 highly homologous variants. Certain motif variants had earlier appeared in reactive arthritis synovial fluid and blood.

With respect to this clonotype: What it recognizes is unknown.

TCRdb processed the 5' RACE reads anew with MiXCR; each CDR3 protein has one entry. This table has fewer than 130,000 distinct CDR3 sequences, 24% appearing once. This TCR derives from a male donor with ankylosing spondylitis. Sequencing was carried out using synovial fluid, either unsorted or a sorted T cell fraction (not recorded which).

DNA for the CDR3: TGTGCCAGCAGCCAAGATTCGTGGGGAGATGAGCAGTTCTTC. Amino acids: CASSQDSWGDEQFF. This chain connects TRBV4-2 to TRBJ2-1; tentatively, D is TRBD2 (5 bases). V lost 0 bases to trimming and J lost 8 bases, with 11 bases between them. Germline CDR1 and CDR2: LGHNA and YNFKEQ. The CDR3 length is 14 residues.